A single sample is the source of the 8 T cell receptor beta chains below, sequenced in a study of blood T cells in healthy people across ages. Using a J-beta primer mix together with a sample-barcoded 5' primer, a second PCR was run for about 7 to 12 cycles. TCRdb analysed the 5' RACE reads with MiXCR anew, one entry per CDR3 protein. The sample carries about 1,600,000 distinct CDR3 sequences, about 43% recorded once. The specimen sequenced was blood. These receptors originate from a young woman in good health.

The chain links TRBV20-1 to TRBJ2-5; possible D gene TRBD2, 6 bases. Trimming removed 3 bases at V and 3 bases at J, with 11 bases between. CDR3 length: 13 residues. Germline V gives CDR1 DFQATT, CDR2 SNEGSKA (reference sequence). The CDR3 DNA sequence: TGCAGTGCTAGCGGGAGCAGGAAAGAGACCCAGTACTTC. It translates to CSASGSRKETQYF.

The rearrangement joins TRBV20-1 to TRBJ2-1; TRBD2 agrees at 10 bases. This CDR3 region has 17 residues. The germline V gene has CDR1 DFQATT and CDR2 SNEGSKA (reference sequence). Trimming removed 6 bases from V and 3 bases from J; junction bases left unmatched: 14. CDR3 sequence (DNA): TGCAGTGCGGCGTGGCTAGCGGGAGTCATCGGCTACAATGAGCAGTTCTTC. This codes for CSAAWLAGVIGYNEQFF.

The genes are TRBV20-1 and TRBJ2-1; no clear D gene. The CDR3 is made up of 14 amino acids. Germline lookup yields CDR1 DFQATT and CDR2 SNEGSKA (reference sequence). The V gene lost 5 bases and the J gene lost 6 bases, with 17 bases spanning the gap. The CDR3 sequence: CSAVKIEVGNEQFF. The CDR3, as DNA: TGCAGTGCTGTTAAGATAGAAGTGGGCAATGAGCAGTTCTTC.

This chain uses TRBV4-1 with TRBJ2-7; a weak D match, TRBD1 (5 bases). Looked up from germline, CDR1 is MGHRA and CDR2 is YSYEKL. This CDR3 comprises 15 residues. With 1 base removed from V and 1 base from J, the gap between germline ends came to 11 bases. As DNA, the CDR3 is TGCGCCAGCAGCCAAGTCGGCAGGGAATCCTACGAGCAGTACTTC. This sequence encodes CASSQVGRESYEQYF.

Concerning this clonotype: A junction end diverges from the germline sequence, so it may reflect a read error. The chain combines TRBV9 with TRBJ2-3; 7 bases are a match to TRBD1. The CDR3 has 13 amino acids. Germline V gene sequence: CDR1 SGDLS, CDR2 YYNGEE. This chain's CDR3 is CASQTGSTDAQYF. The CDR3 coding sequence is TGTGCCAGCCAGACAGGGAGCACAGATGCGCAGTATTTT.

This chain uses TRBV20-1 with TRBJ1-1; D gene uncertain. The CDR3 runs 13 residues. V lost 2 bases to trimming and J lost 1 base, with 8 bases between them. The germline V gene has CDR1 DFQATT and CDR2 SNEGSKA (reference sequence). The CDR3 DNA follows: TGCAGTGCTAGACCGACCAAGAACACTGAAGCTTTCTTT. Its translation: CSARPTKNTEAFF.

The chain couples TRBV3-1 to TRBJ2-5; 8 bases line up with TRBD2. Trimming cost V 1 base and J 11 bases; bases outside gene matches: 12. CDR1 is LGHDT and CDR2 is YNNKEL in the germline V gene (reference sequence). This CDR3 has 15 residues. CDR3 region: CASSQAGGPLNEQYF. The CDR3 DNA reads TGTGCCAGCAGCCAAGCGGGAGGGCCTCTCAATGAGCAGTACTTC.

This clonotype showed up just a few times. V is TRBV6-6 and J is TRBJ1-2, with D maybe TRBD1 (5 bases). Trimming shortened V by 6 bases and J by 5 bases, and 19 bases separated the two germline ends. Germline lookup yields CDR1 MNHNY and CDR2 SVGAGI (reference sequence). The CDR3 is 15 residues long. The CDR3 bases are TGTGCCAGCAGGTCCTCGGGGGGGACTAGATATGGCTACACCTTC. It translates to CASRSSGGTRYGYTF.